Listed below are T cell receptor beta chains from one sample, sequenced in a study of graft-versus-host responses after intestinal transplantation. The protocol was immunoSEQ multiplex PCR, while the TCRdb copy is restricted to in-frame clones and leaves out a portion. The sample contains about 110,000 clones, around 94% of which appear only once. These receptors are not linked to any known antigen. The sequences come from unstimulated CD8+ T cells sorted from spleen or lymph node cells, collected before transplant. The receptors here all came from a human donor who was the organ donor for an intestinal transplant. Each CDR3 is given with its conserved first and last residue. Fields, in order: V gene, J gene, clone size, D gene, CDR3 protein, CDR3 DNA. The D gene is left open where the match is weak. Part of the rows lack a size; the others show once, few, many or a class for expanded clones.

>TRBV4-1|TRBJ2-4|-|-
CASSQQAAKNIQYF
TGCGCCAGCAGCCAACAGGCTGCCAAAAACATTCAGTACTTC
>TRBV30|TRBJ2-5|-|-
CAWSPFQETQYF
TGTGCCTGGAGTCCTTTCCAAGAGACCCAGTACTTC
>TRBV5-1|TRBJ2-7|-|-
CASSLISVSYEQYF
TGCGCCAGCAGCTTGATTAGCGTCTCCTACGAGCAGTACTTC
>TRBV28|TRBJ2-4|once|-
CASSRGLGSFAKNIQYF
TGTGCCAGCAGCCGGGGGCTCGGGTCTTTTGCCAAAAACATTCAGTACTTC
>TRBV6-4|TRBJ2-1|-|TRBD1
CASREGTGQGFNEQFF
TGTGCCAGCAGAGAGGGGACGGGACAGGGTTTCAATGAGCAGTTCTTC
>TRBV7-9|TRBJ1-2|-|-
CASSLAGSSNYGYTF
TGTGCCAGCAGCTTAGCCGGATCATCTAACTATGGCTACACCTTC
>TRBV11-2|TRBJ2-1|once|-
CASSLLVNEQFF
TGTGCCAGCAGCTTACTAGTAAATGAGCAGTTCTTC
>TRBV29-1|TRBJ1-5|-|-
CSVEEEWNQPQHF
TGCAGCGTTGAAGAGGAGTGGAATCAGCCCCAGCATTTT
>TRBV5-3|TRBJ1-1|-|-
CARRARMNTEAFF
TGTGCCAGAAGAGCTCGCATGAACACTGAAGCTTTCTTT
>TRBV4-1|TRBJ2-1|-|-
CASSPNPDNEQFF
TGCGCCAGCAGCCCCAATCCCGACAATGAGCAGTTCTTC
>TRBV11-3|TRBJ2-3|-|-
CASSLQRGDTQYF
TGTGCCAGCAGCTTGCAAAGGGGGGATACGCAGTATTTT
>TRBV6-1|TRBJ1-1|-|-
CASSVSGEDTEAFF
TGTGCCAGCAGTGTTTCGGGGGAAGACACTGAAGCTTTCTTT
>TRBV6-6|TRBJ2-1|-|TRBD2
CASSWTSGSRNEQFF
TGTGCCAGCAGTTGGACTAGCGGGAGTCGCAATGAGCAGTTCTTC
>TRBV19|TRBJ2-3|-|-
CASSINRITDTQYF
TGTGCCAGTAGTATAAACAGGATCACAGATACGCAGTATTTT